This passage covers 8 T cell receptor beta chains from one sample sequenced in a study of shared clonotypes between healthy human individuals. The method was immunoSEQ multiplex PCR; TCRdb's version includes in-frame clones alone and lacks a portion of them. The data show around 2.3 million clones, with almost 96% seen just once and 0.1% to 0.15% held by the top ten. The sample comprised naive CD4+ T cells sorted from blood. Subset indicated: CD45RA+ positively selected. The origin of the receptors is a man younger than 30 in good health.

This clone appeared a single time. DNA of the CDR3: TGTGCCATCAGCGCCCAGGGCACCCCAGAAGCTTTCTTT. Protein product: CAISAQGTPEAFF. This chain connects TRBV10-3 to TRBJ1-1; D might be TRBD1 (5 bases). The ends were cut back, 6 bases at V and 8 bases at J, with 16 bases in the middle. Germline CDR1 and CDR2: ENHRY and SYGVKD. The CDR3 consists of 13 residues.

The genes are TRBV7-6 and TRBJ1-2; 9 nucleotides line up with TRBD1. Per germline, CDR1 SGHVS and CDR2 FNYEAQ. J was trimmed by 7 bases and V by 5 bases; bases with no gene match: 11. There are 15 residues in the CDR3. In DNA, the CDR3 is TGTGCCAGCAGCGAAGCGACAGGGGGTAGTTTTGGCTACACCTTC. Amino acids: CASSEATGGSFGYTF.

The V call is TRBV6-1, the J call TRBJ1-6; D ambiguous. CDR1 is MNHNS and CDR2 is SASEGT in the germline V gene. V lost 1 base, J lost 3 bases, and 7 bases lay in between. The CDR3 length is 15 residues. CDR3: CASSEGAVYNSPLHF. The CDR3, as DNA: TGTGCCAGCAGTGAAGGGGCAGTCTATAATTCACCCCTCCACTTT.

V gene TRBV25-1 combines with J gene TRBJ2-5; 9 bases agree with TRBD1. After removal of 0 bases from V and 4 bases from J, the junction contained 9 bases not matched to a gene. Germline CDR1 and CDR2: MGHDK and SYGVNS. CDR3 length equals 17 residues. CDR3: CASSEYGQGPSGETQYF. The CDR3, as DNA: TGTGCCAGCAGTGAATATGGACAGGGGCCGTCGGGAGAGACCCAGTACTTC.

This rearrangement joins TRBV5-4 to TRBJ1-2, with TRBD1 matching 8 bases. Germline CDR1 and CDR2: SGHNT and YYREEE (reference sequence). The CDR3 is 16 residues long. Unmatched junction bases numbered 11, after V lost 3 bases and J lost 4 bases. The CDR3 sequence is CASSWAPGQASYGYTF. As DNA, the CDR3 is TGTGCCAGCAGCTGGGCTCCGGGACAGGCGAGCTATGGCTACACCTTC.

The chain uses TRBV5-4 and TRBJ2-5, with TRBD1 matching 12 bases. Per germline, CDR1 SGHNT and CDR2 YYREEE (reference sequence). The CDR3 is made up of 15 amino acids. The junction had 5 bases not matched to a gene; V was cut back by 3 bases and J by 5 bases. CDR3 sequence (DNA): TGTGCCAGCAGCTACCGGGACAGGGGGCAGGAGACCCAGTACTTC. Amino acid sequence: CASSYRDRGQETQYF.

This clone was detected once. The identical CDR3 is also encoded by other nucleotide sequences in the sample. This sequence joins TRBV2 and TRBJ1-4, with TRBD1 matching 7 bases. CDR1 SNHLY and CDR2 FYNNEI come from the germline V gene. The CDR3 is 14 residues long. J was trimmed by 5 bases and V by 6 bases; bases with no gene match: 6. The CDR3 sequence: CASRPGQSNEKLFF. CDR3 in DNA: TGTGCCAGCAGGCCGGGACAGTCAAATGAAAAACTGTTTTTT.

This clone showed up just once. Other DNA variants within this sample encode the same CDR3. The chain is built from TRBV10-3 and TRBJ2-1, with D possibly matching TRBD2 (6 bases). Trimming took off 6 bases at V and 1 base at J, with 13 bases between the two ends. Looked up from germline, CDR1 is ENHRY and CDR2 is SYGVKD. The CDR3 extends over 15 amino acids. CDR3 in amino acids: CAISPRGSSYNEQFF. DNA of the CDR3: TGTGCCATCAGCCCACGGGGGAGTTCCTACAATGAGCAGTTCTTC.